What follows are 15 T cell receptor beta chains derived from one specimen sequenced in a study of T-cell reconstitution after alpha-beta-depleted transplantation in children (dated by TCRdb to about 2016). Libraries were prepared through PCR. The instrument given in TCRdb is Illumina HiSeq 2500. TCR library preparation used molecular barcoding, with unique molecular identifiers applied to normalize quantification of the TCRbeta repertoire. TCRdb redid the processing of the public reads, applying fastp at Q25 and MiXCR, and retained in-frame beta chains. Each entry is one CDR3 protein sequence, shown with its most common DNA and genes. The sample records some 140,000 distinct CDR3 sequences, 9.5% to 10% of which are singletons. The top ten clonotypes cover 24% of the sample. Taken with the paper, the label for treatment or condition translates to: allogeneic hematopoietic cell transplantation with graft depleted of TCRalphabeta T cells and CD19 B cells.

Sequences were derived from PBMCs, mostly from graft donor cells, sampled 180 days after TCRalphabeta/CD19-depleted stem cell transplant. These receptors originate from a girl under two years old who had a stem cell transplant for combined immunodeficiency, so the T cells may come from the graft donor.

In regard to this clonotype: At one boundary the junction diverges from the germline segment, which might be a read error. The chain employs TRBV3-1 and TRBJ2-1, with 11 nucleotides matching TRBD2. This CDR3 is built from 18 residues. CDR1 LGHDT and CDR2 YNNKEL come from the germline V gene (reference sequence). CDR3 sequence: CASTQGASGRLAYNEQFF. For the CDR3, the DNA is TGTGCCAGCACCCAAGGGGCTAGCGGGAGGTTGGCGTACAATGAGCAGTTCTTC.

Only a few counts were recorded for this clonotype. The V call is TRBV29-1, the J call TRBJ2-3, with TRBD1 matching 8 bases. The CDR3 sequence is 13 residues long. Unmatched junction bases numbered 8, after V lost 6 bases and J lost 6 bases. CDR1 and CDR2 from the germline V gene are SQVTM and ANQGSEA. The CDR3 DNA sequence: TGCAGCGTCGGGACAGGTGGCAGGGATACGCAGTATTTT. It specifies CSVGTGGRDTQYF.

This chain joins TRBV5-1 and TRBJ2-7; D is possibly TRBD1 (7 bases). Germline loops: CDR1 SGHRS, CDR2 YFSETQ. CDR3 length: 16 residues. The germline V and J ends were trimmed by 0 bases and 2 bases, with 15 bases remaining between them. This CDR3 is CASSLAGGTATYEQYF. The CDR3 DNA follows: TGCGCCAGCAGCTTGGCAGGCGGGACAGCGACCTACGAGCAGTACTTC.

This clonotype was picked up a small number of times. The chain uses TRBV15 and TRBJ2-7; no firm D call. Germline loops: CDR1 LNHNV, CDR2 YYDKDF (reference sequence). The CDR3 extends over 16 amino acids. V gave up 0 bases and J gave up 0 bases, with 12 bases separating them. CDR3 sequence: CATSRDGFRSSYEQYF. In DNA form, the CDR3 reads TGTGCCACCAGCAGAGATGGATTTCGGAGCTCCTACGAGCAGTACTTC.

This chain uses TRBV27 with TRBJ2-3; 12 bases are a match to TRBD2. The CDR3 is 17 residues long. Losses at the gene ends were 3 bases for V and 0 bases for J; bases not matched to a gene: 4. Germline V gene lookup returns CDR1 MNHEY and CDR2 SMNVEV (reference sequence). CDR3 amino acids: CASSLGLAGRSTDTQYF. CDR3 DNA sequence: TGTGCCAGCAGTTTGGGACTAGCGGGCCGTAGCACAGATACGCAGTATTTT.

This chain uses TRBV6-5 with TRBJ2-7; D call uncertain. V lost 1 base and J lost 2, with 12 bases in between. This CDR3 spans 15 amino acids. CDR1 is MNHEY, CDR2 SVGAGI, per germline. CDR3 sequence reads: CASSYYGRPPYEQYF. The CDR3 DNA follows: TGTGCCAGCAGTTACTACGGCCGTCCACCCTACGAGCAGTACTTC.

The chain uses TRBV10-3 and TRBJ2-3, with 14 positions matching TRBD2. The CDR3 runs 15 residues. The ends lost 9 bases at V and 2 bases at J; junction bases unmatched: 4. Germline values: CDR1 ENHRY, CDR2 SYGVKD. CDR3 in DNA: TGTGCCATTGCGGGACTAGCGGGAGTCACAGATACGCAGTATTTT. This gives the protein CAIAGLAGVTDTQYF.

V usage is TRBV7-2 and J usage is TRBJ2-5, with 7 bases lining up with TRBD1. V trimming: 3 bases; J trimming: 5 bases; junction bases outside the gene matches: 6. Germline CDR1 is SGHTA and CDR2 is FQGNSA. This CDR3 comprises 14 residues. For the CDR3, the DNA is TGTGCCAGCAGCTTCCTAGGGGGCAGGGAGACCCAGTACTTC. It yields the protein CASSFLGGRETQYF.

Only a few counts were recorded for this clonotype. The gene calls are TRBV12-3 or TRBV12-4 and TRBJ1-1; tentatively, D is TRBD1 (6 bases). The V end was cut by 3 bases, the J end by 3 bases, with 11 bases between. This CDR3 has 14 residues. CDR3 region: CASSFGTPHTEAFF. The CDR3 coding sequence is TGTGCCAGCAGTTTTGGGACACCCCACACTGAAGCTTTCTTT.

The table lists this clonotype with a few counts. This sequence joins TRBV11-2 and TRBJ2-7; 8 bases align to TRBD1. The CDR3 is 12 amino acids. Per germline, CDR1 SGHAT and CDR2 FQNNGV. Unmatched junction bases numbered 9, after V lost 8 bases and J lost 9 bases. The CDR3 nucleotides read TGTGCCAGCGACCAGGGGGCAGGAGGGCAGTACTTC. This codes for CASDQGAGGQYF.

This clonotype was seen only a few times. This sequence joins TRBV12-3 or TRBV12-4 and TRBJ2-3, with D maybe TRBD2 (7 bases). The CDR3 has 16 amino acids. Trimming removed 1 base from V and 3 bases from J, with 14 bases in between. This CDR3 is CASSLDGGGSTDTQYF. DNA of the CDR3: TGTGCCAGCAGTTTAGATGGCGGGGGCTCGACAGATACGCAGTATTTT.

For the CDR3, the DNA is TGCGCCAGCAGGGACAGAAGCACTGAAGCTTTCTTT. It codes for CASRDRSTEAFF. The V and J genes are TRBV5-1 and TRBJ1-1; D may be TRBD1 (6 bases). V was trimmed by 5 bases and J by 4 bases, leaving 9 bases between them. The V gene's germline CDR1 is SGHRS and CDR2 YFSETQ. The CDR3 is 12 amino acids. Full variable domain (outside the CDR3, taken from reference TRBV5-1 and TRBJ1-1): KAGVTQTPRYLIKTRGQQVTLSCSPISGHRSVSWYQQTPGQGLQFLFEYFSETQRNKGNFPGRFSGRQFSNSRSEMNVSTLELGDSALYLCASRDRSTEAFFGQGTRLTVV.

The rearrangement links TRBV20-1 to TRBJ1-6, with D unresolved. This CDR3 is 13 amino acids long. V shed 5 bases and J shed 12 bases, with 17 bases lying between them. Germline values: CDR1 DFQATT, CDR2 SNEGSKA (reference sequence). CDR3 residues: CSAQTGANQPLHF. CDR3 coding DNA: TGCAGTGCTCAAACGGGCGCAAACCAACCCCTCCACTTT.

CDR3 sequence (DNA): TGTGCCAGCAGTTTCGGGGGGACATTTATGACAGATACGCAGTATTTT. It codes for CASSFGGTFMTDTQYF. This chain links TRBV12-3 or TRBV12-4 with TRBJ2-3; possibly TRBD2 for D (7 bases). The CDR3 is 16 amino acids. The germline V and J ends were trimmed by 3 bases and 3 bases, with 16 bases remaining between them.

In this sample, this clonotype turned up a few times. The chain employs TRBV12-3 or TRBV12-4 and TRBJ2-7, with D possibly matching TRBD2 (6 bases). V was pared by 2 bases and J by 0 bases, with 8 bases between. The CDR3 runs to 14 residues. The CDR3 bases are TGTGCCAGCAGTTTAAGCGGGTTCTCCTACGAGCAGTACTTC. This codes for CASSLSGFSYEQYF.